These T cell receptor beta chains were read from a single sample in a study of blood T cell repertoires in COVID-19. Here immunoSEQ multiplex PCR was the method, and the copy in TCRdb shows in-frame clones only, minus some. The data contain about 35,000 clones, 83% of them singletons. The sample was peripheral blood. These receptors originate from a man aged 45-65 years with acute or convalescent COVID-19. Both conserved end residues are part of each CDR3. The D gene is left open where the match is weak. Clone size, where shown, is once, few, many, or a class for clones that have expanded.

v_gene	abundance	d_gene	j_gene	CDR3aa	CDR3nt
TRBV7-9	-	-	TRBJ1-2	CASSFTTGVNYGYTF	TGTGCCAGCAGCTTCACGACTGGCGTGAACTATGGCTACACCTTC
TRBV3-1/TRBV3-2	few	-	TRBJ2-7	CASSQVWTAREQYF	TGTGCCAGCAGCCAAGTTTGGACAGCTAGGGAGCAGTACTTC
TRBV30	few	-	TRBJ2-7	CAWSGPADEQYF	TGTGCCTGGAGTGGTCCCGCGGACGAGCAGTACTTC
TRBV6-5	few	-	TRBJ2-3	CASSYRNRATDTQYF	TGTGCCAGCAGTTACAGGAACAGGGCGACAGATACGCAGTATTTT
TRBV6-4	-	-	TRBJ2-6	CASSPERAGANVLTF	TGTGCCAGCAGCCCGGAGCGGGCTGGGGCCAACGTCCTGACTTTC
TRBV5-5	-	-	TRBJ1-1	CASSLPVYTEAFF	TGTGCCAGCAGCTTACCAGTATACACTGAAGCTTTCTTT
TRBV4-1	-	-	TRBJ2-7	CASSQGAGGYEQYF	TGCGCCAGCAGCCAAGGGGCGGGCGGCTACGAGCAGTACTTC
TRBV7-8	-	-	TRBJ2-1	CASSLVRLTNEQFF	TGTGCCAGCAGCTTAGTAAGGCTGACAAATGAGCAGTTCTTC
TRBV30	few	TRBD2	TRBJ2-3	CAWSTSSGGSIGTDTQYF	TGTGCCTGGAGTACCAGCTCGGGGGGGTCTATTGGCACAGATACGCAGTATTTT
TRBV7-9	-	-	TRBJ1-1	CASSFPSGNTEAFF	TGTGCCAGCAGCTTTCCATCGGGGAACACTGAAGCTTTCTTT
TRBV6-5	-	-	TRBJ1-2	CASSSGEIYTF	TGTGCCAGCAGTAGCGGGGAGATCTACACCTTC
TRBV6-1	-	TRBD2	TRBJ2-1	CASSEATSGRPPFF	TGTGCCAGCAGTGAAGCAACTAGCGGGAGGCCGCCGTTCTTC
TRBV6-6	-	TRBD1	TRBJ1-5	CASSLRQGAYSNQPQHF	TGTGCCAGCAGTCTCCGACAGGGCGCTTATAGCAATCAGCCCCAGCATTTT
TRBV24-1	-	TRBD1	TRBJ2-1	CATFGTDKNEQFF	TGTGCCACTTTCGGGACAGATAAGAATGAGCAGTTCTTC
TRBV6-4	few	TRBD1	TRBJ2-1	CASSDTNRGSYNEQFF	TGTGCCAGCAGTGACACCAACAGGGGTTCCTACAATGAGCAGTTCTTC
TRBV10-3	-	-	TRBJ2-2	CAISVVANTGELFF	TGTGCCATCAGTGTAGTCGCGAACACCGGGGAGCTGTTTTTT
TRBV10-3	-	TRBD1	TRBJ2-5	CAISEYRDRGILRETQYF	TGTGCCATCAGTGAGTACCGGGACAGGGGCATATTGCGGGAGACCCAGTACTTC
TRBV30	-	TRBD1	TRBJ1-6	CAWSSDREWSSYNSPLHF	TGTGCCTGGAGTTCCGACAGGGAATGGAGCTCCTATAATTCACCCCTCCACTTT
TRBV6-5	-	-	TRBJ1-1	CATRRRELNTEAFF	TGTGCCACCAGACGGAGGGAGCTGAACACTGAAGCTTTCTTT
TRBV7-9	-	-	TRBJ2-4	CASSIDNIIQYF	TGTGCCAGCAGCATCGACAATATTATTCAGTACTTC
TRBV28	-	TRBD2	TRBJ2-1	CASTPSGRAWDEQFF	TGTGCCAGCACCCCAAGCGGGAGGGCCTGGGATGAGCAGTTCTTC
TRBV11-2	-	TRBD2	TRBJ2-5	CASSLDGTSGGPYQETQYF	TGTGCCAGCAGCTTAGACGGGACTAGCGGGGGCCCGTACCAAGAGACCCAGTACTTC